The sequence of this TCR beta chain was determined in a study of CD8 T cells in ankylosing spondylitis. TCRdb independently ran MiXCR on the 5' RACE reads; one entry per CDR3 protein. The data show about 800,000 distinct CDR3 sequences, with roughly 10% seen just once and just over 0.5% held by the top ten. CDR3 length equals 16 residues. Deletions cut 5 bases from V and 1 base from J, with 17 bases between. Germline loops: CDR1 SGHVS, CDR2 FNYEAQ. Study-wide results and caveats: Within ankylosing spondylitis blood, a TCR beta motif made up of under 10 highly homologous variants appeared to be characteristic.

About this clonotype itself: Its target is unknown.

Specimen: blood, either unsorted or a sorted T cell fraction (not recorded which). The TCR was taken from a male donor with ankylosing spondylitis. The J gene is TRBJ2-5, the V gene TRBV7-6; D remains ambiguous. This chain's CDR3 is CASSARYGGVQETQYF. Here the CDR3 DNA reads TGTGCCAGCAGCGCTCGCTATGGCGGAGTCCAAGAGACCCAGTACTTC.